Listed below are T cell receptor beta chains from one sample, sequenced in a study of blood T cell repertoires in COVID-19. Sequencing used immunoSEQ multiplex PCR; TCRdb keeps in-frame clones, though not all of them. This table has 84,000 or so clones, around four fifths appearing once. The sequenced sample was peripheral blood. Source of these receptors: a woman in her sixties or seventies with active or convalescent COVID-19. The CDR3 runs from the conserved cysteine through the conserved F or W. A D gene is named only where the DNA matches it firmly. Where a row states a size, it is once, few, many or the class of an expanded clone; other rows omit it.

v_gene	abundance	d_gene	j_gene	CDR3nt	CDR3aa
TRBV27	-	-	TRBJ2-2	TGTGCCAGCAGTCATTTTTCTACATTCGGGGTTGGCACCGGGGAGCTGTTTTTT	CASSHFSTFGVGTGELFF
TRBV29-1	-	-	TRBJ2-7	TGCAGCGGCGCTTTACTTCCTGGGGGGGAGCAGTACTTC	CSGALLPGGEQYF
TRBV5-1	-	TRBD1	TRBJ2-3	TGCGCCAGCAGCTTGTTAGGGACAGCGGCAGATACGCAGTATTTT	CASSLLGTAADTQYF
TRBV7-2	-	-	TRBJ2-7	TGTGCCAGCAGCTATCAGGGGTACTACGAGCAGTACTTC	CASSYQGYYEQYF
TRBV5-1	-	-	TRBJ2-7	TGCGCCAGCACCAAGGAGGGGGCGATCTACGAGCAGTACTTC	CASTKEGAIYEQYF
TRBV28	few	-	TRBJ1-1	TGTGCCAGCAGTTTGGTAAGTAGTGAAGCTTTCTTT	CASSLVSSEAFF
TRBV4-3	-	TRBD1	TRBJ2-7	TGCGCCAGCAGCCGGTCGGGACAGAGCTCCTACGAGCAGTACTTC	CASSRSGQSSYEQYF
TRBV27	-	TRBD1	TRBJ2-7	TGTGCCAGCACCCGGACAGGCTCCTACGAGCAGTACTTC	CASTRTGSYEQYF
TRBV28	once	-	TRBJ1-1	TGTGCCAGCCTTAAAAGGGAGACCACTGAAGCTTTCTTT	CASLKRETTEAFF
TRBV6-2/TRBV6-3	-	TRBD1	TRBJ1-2	TGTGCCAGCAGTACGGGACAGGGGTATGGCTACACCTTC	CASSTGQGYGYTF
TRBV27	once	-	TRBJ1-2	TGTGCCAGCAGTTTACGGGGGGAATATGGCTACACCTTC	CASSLRGEYGYTF
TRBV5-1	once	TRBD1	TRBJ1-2	TGCGCCAGCAGCTTGGGGTCGGTAGGGGGCATCTATGGCTACACCTTC	CASSLGSVGGIYGYTF
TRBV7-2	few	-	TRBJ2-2	TGTGCCAGCAGCTACTGGGGTCAGCAGGGGCCGGGCACCGGGGAGCTGTTTTTT	CASSYWGQQGPGTGELFF
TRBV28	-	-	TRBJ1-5	TGTGCCAGCAGTTCAGGGGAGTCGGGTCAGCCCCAGCATTTT	CASSSGESGQPQHF
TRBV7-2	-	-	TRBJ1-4	TGTGCCAGCAGCTTAGGGCAGGGCGGTGAAAAACTGTTTTTT	CASSLGQGGEKLFF
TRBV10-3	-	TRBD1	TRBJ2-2	TGTGCCACGGGCTTCCCGGGACAGGTTACAACCGGGGAGCTGTTTTTT	CATGFPGQVTTGELFF
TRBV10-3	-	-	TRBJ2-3	TGTGCCATCAGCGCCCGGGGGGCTGAGACAGATACGCAGTATTTT	CAISARGAETDTQYF
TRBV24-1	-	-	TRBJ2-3	TGTGCCACCAGTGATTTGGGCAGGAAGGTTGCAGATACGCAGTATTTT	CATSDLGRKVADTQYF
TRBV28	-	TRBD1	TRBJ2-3	TGTGCCAGCAGCCCCGGACAGGGAAAAGGTTCAGATACGCAGTATTTT	CASSPGQGKGSDTQYF
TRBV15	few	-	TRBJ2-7	TGTGCCACCAGCAGAGATGTGGGGCCCTACGAGCAGTACTTC	CATSRDVGPYEQYF
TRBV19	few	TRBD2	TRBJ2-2	TGTGCCACCAGGGGCGGGGGGACCGCGAACACCGGGGAGCTGTTTTTT	CATRGGGTANTGELFF
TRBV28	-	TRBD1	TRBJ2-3	TGTGCCAGCAGTTTATTTGGACAGGGGGCCTCAGATACGCAGTATTTT	CASSLFGQGASDTQYF
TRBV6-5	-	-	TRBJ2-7	TGTGCCAGCAGAGGAACAGGGAAGGGGACCTACGAGCAGTACTTC	CASRGTGKGTYEQYF
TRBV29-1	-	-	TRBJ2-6	TGCAGCGTTCTGTCTGGGGCCAACGTCCTGACTTTC	CSVLSGANVLTF
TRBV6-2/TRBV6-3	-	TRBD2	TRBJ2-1	TGTGCCAGCAGTTACTCGGGCGGGGGGGCCAATGAGCAGTTCTTC	CASSYSGGGANEQFF
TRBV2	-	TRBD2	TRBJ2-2	TGTGCCAGCAGTCGAGAGCGGGGGGACACCGGGGAGCTGTTTTTT	CASSRERGDTGELFF
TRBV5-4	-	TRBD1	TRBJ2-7	TGTGCCAGCAGCACCGGGGACAGGGGTTACGAGCAGTACTTC	CASSTGDRGYEQYF
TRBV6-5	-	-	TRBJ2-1	TGTGCCAGCAGTTACTCGATTTGGGGGGGCGGCAATGAGCAGTTCTTC	CASSYSIWGGGNEQFF
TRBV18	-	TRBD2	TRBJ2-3	TGTGCCAGCTCACCGACTAGCGGGGGCACAGATACGCAGTATTTT	CASSPTSGGTDTQYF
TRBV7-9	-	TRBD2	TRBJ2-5	TGTGCCAGCAGCGTAAGCGGGGGGGCTGTCGAGACCCAGTACTTC	CASSVSGGAVETQYF
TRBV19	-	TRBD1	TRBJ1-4	TGTGCCAGTACCTCTACAGGGGAAGCTGAAAAACTGTTTTTT	CASTSTGEAEKLFF
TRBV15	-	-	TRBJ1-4	TGTGCCACCAGCAGAGTAAATGAAAAACTGTTTTTT	CATSRVNEKLFF
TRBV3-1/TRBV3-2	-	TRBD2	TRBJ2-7	TGTGCCAGCAGTCGCAGCGGGGGGGCTCACGAGCAGTACTTC	CASSRSGGAHEQYF
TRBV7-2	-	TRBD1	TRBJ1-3	TGTGCCAGCAGCCCAGGGGGCACCTACTCTGGAAACACCATATATTTT	CASSPGGTYSGNTIYF
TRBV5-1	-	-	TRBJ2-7	TGCGCCAGCAGCCCCCCAGCCTACGAGCAGTACTTC	CASSPPAYEQYF
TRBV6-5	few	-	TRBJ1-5	TGTGCCAGCGCCAGGGCAAGCAATCAGCCCCAGCATTTT	CASARASNQPQHF
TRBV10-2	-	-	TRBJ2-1	TGCGCCAGCAGAGGGGCAGGGGTCAACAATGAGCAGTTCTTC	CASRGAGVNNEQFF
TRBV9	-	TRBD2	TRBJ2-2	TGTGCCAGCAGCGCCGGACTAGCGGGGGCCTCATCTCCCGGGGAGCTGTTTTTT	CASSAGLAGASSPGELFF
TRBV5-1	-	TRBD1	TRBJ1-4	TGCGCCAGCAGCTACTCAGGGGGCTCTGGTGAAAAACTGTTTTTT	CASSYSGGSGEKLFF
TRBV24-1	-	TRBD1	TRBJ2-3	TGTGCCACCGGGGAGAGGACAGGGACCACAGATACGCAGTATTTT	CATGERTGTTDTQYF
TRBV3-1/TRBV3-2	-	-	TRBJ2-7	TGTGCCAGCAGCCAAGATTCCCCAGTGGGAGGACCCTACGAGCAGTACTTC	CASSQDSPVGGPYEQYF
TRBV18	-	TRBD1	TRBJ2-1	TGTGCCAGCTCACCAGGGGGACAGGGGGCCTACTACAATGAGCAGTTCTTC	CASSPGGQGAYYNEQFF
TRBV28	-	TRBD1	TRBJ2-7	TGTGCCACACAGGGGAAGGCCTACGAGCAGTACTTC	CATQGKAYEQYF
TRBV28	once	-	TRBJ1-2	TGTGCCAGCAGTTTCAGGGTCTCTGGCTACACCTTC	CASSFRVSGYTF
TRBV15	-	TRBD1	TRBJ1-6	TGTGCCACCAGCAGGGGGACAGGGGTTAATTCACCCCTCCACTTT	CATSRGTGVNSPLHF
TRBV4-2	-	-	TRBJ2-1	TGTGCCAGCAGCCAAACTGGTGGGGGGTCTTACAATGAGCAGTTCTTC	CASSQTGGGSYNEQFF
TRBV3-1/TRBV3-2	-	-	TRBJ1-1	TGTGCCAGCAGCGCTAAGATGAACACTGAAGCTTTCTTT	CASSAKMNTEAFF
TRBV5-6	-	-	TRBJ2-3	TGTGCCAGCAGCTTGAGGGGCGTTACAGATACGCAGTATTTT	CASSLRGVTDTQYF
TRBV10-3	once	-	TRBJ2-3	TGTGCCATCAGGACTAGCACAGATACGCAGTATTTT	CAIRTSTDTQYF
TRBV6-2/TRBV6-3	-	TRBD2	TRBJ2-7	TGTGCCAGCAGTTACTCGCCTAGCGGTCCCTACGAGCAGTACTTC	CASSYSPSGPYEQYF
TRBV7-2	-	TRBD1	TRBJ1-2	TGTGCCAGCACCTCACACGTTAACAGGGGGGACTATGGCTACACCTTC	CASTSHVNRGDYGYTF
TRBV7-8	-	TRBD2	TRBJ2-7	TGTGCCAGCAGCTTAGCTTCCCTAGCGGGGGAAGTGGACGAGCAGTACTTC	CASSLASLAGEVDEQYF
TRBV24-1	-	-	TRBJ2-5	TGTGCCACCAGTGATGCGGTCCCCTCTCTACGGGGCCAAGAGACCCAGTACTTC	CATSDAVPSLRGQETQYF
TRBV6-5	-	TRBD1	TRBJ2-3	TGTGCCAGCAGACAGGGGACCTACACAGATACGCAGTATTTT	CASRQGTYTDTQYF